What follows are 27 T cell receptor beta chains derived from one specimen sequenced in a study of T-cell memory formation after mild COVID-19. TCRdb reanalysed the 5' RACE reads using MiXCR and keeps one entry per CDR3 protein. The sample holds 70,000 to 100,000 distinct CDR3 sequences; around 15% are singletons and the top ten take roughly two fifths. The specimen was PBMCs or a T cell subset sorted from them (not recorded which). These receptor sequences come from a man aged 18 to 29 who had mild COVID-19 (a few samples of this study predate the infection). Cell type and time point are not known.

About this clonotype: A read error is possible here, since a much larger clone lies one base away. The chain carries TRBV6-2 or TRBV6-3 and TRBJ2-1; 9 bases are a match to TRBD1. Trimming cost V 2 bases and J 6 bases; bases outside gene matches: 2. This CDR3 spans 14 amino acids. The V gene's germline CDR1 is MNHEY and CDR2 SVGEGT. CDR3: CASSYETGGNEQFF. CDR3 in DNA: TGTGCCAGCAGTTACGAGACAGGGGGCAATGAGCAGTTCTTC.

This clonotype was picked up a small number of times. The rearrangement uses TRBV9 and TRBJ1-1; perhaps TRBD1 as D (5 bases). The germline V gene has CDR1 SGDLS and CDR2 YYNGEE. The length of the CDR3 is 12 residues. Trimming pared 2 bases from V and 3 bases from J, leaving 5 bases between. In DNA, the CDR3 is TGTGCCAGCAGCGTGGGGGACACTGAAGCTTTCTTT. Its protein is CASSVGDTEAFF.

This clonotype turned up a few times. The chain has TRBV4-2 and TRBJ2-5; 8 nucleotides align to TRBD1. This CDR3 comprises 16 residues. Trimming removed 0 bases from V and 8 bases from J; junction bases left unmatched: 11. CDR1 is LGHNA, CDR2 YNFKEQ, per germline. In DNA, the CDR3 is TGTGCCAGCAGCCAAGATCTTGGGCAGGGGGCCGATACCCAGTACTTC. Encoded protein: CASSQDLGQGADTQYF.

This clonotype was seen only a few times. This sequence joins TRBV20-1 and TRBJ2-5, with 14 bases matching TRBD2. V shed 2 bases, J shed 4 bases, and the junction held 9 bases outside the gene matches. The CDR3 loop spans 17 amino acids. CDR1 is DFQATT and CDR2 is SNEGSKA in the germline V gene (reference sequence). The CDR3 sequence: CSARRTTSGGAGETQYF. In DNA, the CDR3 is TGCAGTGCTAGACGGACGACTAGCGGGGGGGCAGGAGAGACCCAGTACTTC.

The rearrangement joins TRBV7-9 to TRBJ1-3, with 10 bases that match TRBD1. Germline CDR1 is SEHNR and CDR2 is FQNEAQ (reference sequence). The CDR3 spans 15 residues. With V trimmed by 3 bases and J by 4 bases, 3 bases remained unmatched. CDR3 in amino acids: CASSLGTGAGNTIYF. The CDR3 DNA sequence: TGTGCCAGCAGCTTGGGGACAGGGGCAGGAAACACCATATATTTT.

The gene calls are TRBV11-2 and TRBJ2-1; 8 bases align to TRBD2. CDR1 SGHAT and CDR2 FQNNGV come from the germline V gene. The CDR3 is made up of 15 amino acids. Trimming at V came to 4 bases and at J to 3 bases, leaving 5 bases not matched to a gene. The DNA for the CDR3 is TGTGCCAGCAGCTCGTGGGGACTAGACTACAATGAGCAGTTCTTC. Its protein product is CASSSWGLDYNEQFF.

V and J are TRBV7-9 and TRBJ2-7; weak D call: TRBD1 (7 bases). Germline loops: CDR1 SEHNR, CDR2 FQNEAQ (reference sequence). Trimming took 3 bases from V and 2 from J, leaving 14 bases between them. This CDR3 has 15 amino acids. The CDR3 loop reads CASSFPGGIPYEQYF. DNA for the CDR3: TGTGCCAGCAGCTTCCCAGGGGGGATTCCCTACGAGCAGTACTTC. The full variable domain, completed using reference TRBV7-9 and TRBJ2-7, is DTGVSQNPRHKITKRGQNVTFRCDPISEHNRLYWYRQTLGQGPEFLTYFQNEAQLEKSRLLSDRFSAERPKGSFSTLEIQRTEQGDSAMYLCASSFPGGIPYEQYFGPGTRLTVT.

The rearrangement uses TRBV11-2 and TRBJ2-5, with 16 bases lining up with TRBD2. V was clipped by 1 base and J by 5 bases; unmatched bases: 13. This CDR3 contains 20 residues. The germline V gene encodes CDR1 SGHAT and CDR2 FQNNGV. The chain's CDR3 is CASSLALDPGLAGGSETQYF. The CDR3 nucleotides read TGTGCCAGCAGCTTAGCCCTTGATCCGGGACTAGCGGGGGGGAGTGAGACCCAGTACTTC. Filled out from reference TRBV11-2 and TRBJ2-5, the complete variable domain reads EAGVAQSPRYKIIEKRQSVAFWCNPISGHATLYWYQQILGQGPKLLIQFQNNGVVDDSQLPKDRFSAERLKGVDSTLKIQPAKLEDSAVYLCASSLALDPGLAGGSETQYFGPGTRLLVL.

This clonotype was picked up many times. CDR3 sequence (DNA): TGTGCCAGCAGCCATCAAAACTCCTACGAGCAGTACTTC. Its protein product is CASSHQNSYEQYF. The J gene is TRBJ2-7, the V gene TRBV7-2; D is ambiguous. Between the trimmed V and J ends, which lost 5 bases and 0 bases, there was a span of 8 bases. The CDR3 is made up of 13 amino acids. CDR1 SGHTA and CDR2 FQGNSA come from the germline V gene.

The rearrangement links TRBV29-1 to TRBJ1-2, with unresolved D. The V gene's germline CDR1 is SQVTM and CDR2 ANQGSEA. Trimming left V 6 bases short and J 8 bases short, with 16 bases between. The CDR3 is 12 residues long. The CDR3 spells CSVSGLSGGYTF. The CDR3 DNA follows: TGCAGCGTCAGTGGCCTGTCTGGGGGCTACACCTTC.

DNA for the CDR3: TGTGCCAGCAGTCCGGACGGGGGACTGAACACTGAAGCTTTCTTT. Protein sequence: CASSPDGGLNTEAFF. The J gene is TRBJ1-1, the V gene TRBV6-2 or TRBV6-3, with TRBD1 as a possible D gene (5 bases). Germline V gene lookup returns CDR1 MNHEY and CDR2 SVGEGT. The CDR3 sequence is 15 residues long. Trimming removed 5 bases from V and 0 bases from J, with 13 bases in between.

This clonotype appeared a few times. The chain couples TRBV6-2 or TRBV6-3 to TRBJ2-2; D perhaps matches TRBD1 (8 bases). Deletions cut 6 bases from V and 1 base from J, with 21 bases between. The CDR3 totals 18 residues. Germline CDR1 is MNHEY and CDR2 is SVGEGT. The DNA for the CDR3 is TGTGCCAGCAGACCGCGACAGGGGAGGGTTAAGAACACCGGGGAGCTGTTTTTT. The encoded protein is CASRPRQGRVKNTGELFF.

Relative to its sample, this clonotype is medium-sized. The V call is TRBV15, the J call TRBJ2-7, with a possible D match to TRBD2 (5 bases). The CDR3 has 15 amino acids. Trimming stripped 3 bases from V and 0 bases from J, with 12 bases between. CDR1 is LNHNV, CDR2 YYDKDF, per germline (reference sequence). The CDR3 loop reads CATSRDSLTSYEQYF. In DNA form, the CDR3 reads TGTGCCACCAGCAGGGACTCCCTGACCTCCTACGAGCAGTACTTC. Looking up the rest from reference TRBV15 and TRBJ2-7 gives the full variable domain: DAMVIQNPRYQVTQFGKPVTLSCSQTLNHNVMYWYQQKSSQAPKLLFHYYDKDFNNEADTPDNFQSRRPNTSFCFLDIRSPGLGDTAMYLCATSRDSLTSYEQYFGPGTRLTVT.

The genes are TRBV9 and TRBJ1-6; the match to TRBD1 covers 9 bases. The CDR3 totals 15 residues. The J segment lost 7 bases and the V segment lost 4 bases, leaving 6 bases of the junction unmatched. Germline V gene data show CDR1 as SGDLS and CDR2 as YYNGEE. The CDR3 here is CASSPWDRENSPLHF. The DNA for the CDR3 is TGTGCCAGCAGCCCGTGGGACAGGGAGAATTCACCCCTCCACTTT. Variable domain in full (rest from reference TRBV9 and TRBJ1-6): DSGVTQTPKHLITATGQRVTLRCSPRSGDLSVYWYQQSLDQGLQFLIQYYNGEERAKGNILERFSAQQFPDLHSELNLSSLELGDSALYFCASSPWDRENSPLHFGNGTRLTVT.

The chain is built from TRBV2 and TRBJ2-1; D ambiguous. The CDR3 runs 14 residues. Germline V CDR1 and CDR2: SNHLY, FYNNEI. V dropped 2 bases and J dropped 7 bases, with 12 bases sitting between them. The CDR3 DNA reads TGTGCCAGCAGTGAACCGAACCGTAGGAATGAGCAGTTCTTC. Translation gives CASSEPNRRNEQFF.

This clonotype was seen a handful of times. V is TRBV11-2 and J is TRBJ2-1; D gene ambiguous. V was trimmed by 5 bases and J by 0 bases, leaving 5 bases between them. The CDR3 is 13 amino acids. Germline values: CDR1 SGHAT, CDR2 FQNNGV. CDR3 in DNA: TGTGCCAGCAGCAGGGTCTCCTACAATGAGCAGTTCTTC. Translated, it gives CASSRVSYNEQFF.

The DNA for the CDR3 is TGTGCCAGCAGCTTAGGAGGGGCAGGGGCCATGGGCACTGAAGCTTTCTTT. This encodes CASSLGGAGAMGTEAFF. The rearrangement joins TRBV7-6 to TRBJ1-1, with a weak D call TRBD1 (6 bases). The CDR3 runs to 17 residues. Per germline, CDR1 SGHVS and CDR2 FNYEAQ. V lost 1 base and J lost 4, with 19 bases in between. Variable domain in full (rest from reference TRBV7-6 and TRBJ1-1): GAGVSQSPRYKVTKRGQDVALRCDPISGHVSLYWYRQALGQGPEFLTYFNYEAQQDKSGLPNDRFSAERPEGSISTLTIQRTEQRDSAMYRCASSLGGAGAMGTEAFFGQGTRLTVV.

This clonotype was detected once. The rearrangement joins TRBV11-2 to TRBJ2-3, with D possibly being TRBD2 (5 bases). The CDR3 length is 16 residues. V lost 5 bases to trimming and J lost 6 bases, with 21 bases between them. Germline V gene lookup returns CDR1 SGHAT and CDR2 FQNNGV. This CDR3 reads CASSHPLGPTGDTQYF. Here the CDR3 DNA reads TGTGCCAGCAGCCACCCACTAGGCCCAACCGGGGATACGCAGTATTTT. Full variable domain (remainder filled in from reference TRBV11-2 and TRBJ2-3): EAGVAQSPRYKIIEKRQSVAFWCNPISGHATLYWYQQILGQGPKLLIQFQNNGVVDDSQLPKDRFSAERLKGVDSTLKIQPAKLEDSAVYLCASSHPLGPTGDTQYFGPGTRLTVL.

The chain combines TRBV4-2 with TRBJ1-1; D is uncertain. V was shortened by 4 bases and J by 4 bases, with 16 bases between the two germline ends. In germline, CDR1 is LGHNA, CDR2 YNFKEQ. This CDR3 contains 15 residues. CDR3 sequence: CASSPTGGSGTEAFF. The CDR3 DNA is TGTGCCAGCAGCCCCACGGGAGGGTCTGGCACTGAAGCTTTCTTT.

This clonotype was observed a few times. The V and J genes are TRBV12-3 or TRBV12-4 and TRBJ2-1, with TRBD2 identical over 11 bases. V lost 7 bases, J lost 6 bases, and 8 bases stayed unmatched. The CDR3 is 15 amino acids. The CDR3 region is CASTPGLADTNEQFF. CDR3 coding DNA: TGTGCCAGCACCCCGGGACTAGCGGACACCAATGAGCAGTTCTTC.

This chain uses TRBV6-6 with TRBJ2-5; TRBD2 agrees at 8 bases. The CDR3 covers 18 residues. CDR1 is MNHNY and CDR2 is SVGAGI in the germline V gene (reference sequence). The J segment lost 1 base and the V segment lost 2 bases, leaving 12 bases of the junction unmatched. CDR3 coding DNA: TGTGCCAGCAGTTACCCCCCCGAGGTAGCGGGGCTCCAAGAGACCCAGTACTTC. It is translated as CASSYPPEVAGLQETQYF.

This clonotype has just a few counts. The genes are TRBV7-2 and TRBJ1-5, with TRBD1 identical over 7 bases. V lost 0 bases and J lost 4; bases outside the gene matches: 3. This CDR3 spans 15 amino acids. Germline CDR1 reads SGHTA; CDR2 reads FQGNSA. This CDR3 is CASSLASGGNQPQHF. The DNA for the CDR3 is TGTGCCAGCAGCTTAGCGTCAGGGGGGAATCAGCCCCAGCATTTT.

In this sample, this clonotype turned up a few times. The chain has TRBV5-1 and TRBJ1-3; no definite D call. The germline CDR1 and CDR2 sequences are SGHRS and YFSETQ. The V end lost 0 bases, the J end lost 0 bases, and 16 bases lay between the germline ends. CDR3 length: 18 amino acids. Written as DNA, the CDR3 is TGCGCCAGCAGCTTGGGACACCCACACCGTTTCTCTGGAAACACCATATATTTT. Protein: CASSLGHPHRFSGNTIYF.

This clonotype was counted ten times or more. The chain joins TRBV5-4 to TRBJ1-1; D remains unclear. Trimming removed 5 bases from V and 1 base from J, with 6 bases in between. Germline CDR1 SGHNT, CDR2 YYREEE (reference sequence). The CDR3 contains 12 residues. The CDR3 is CASSWGNTEAFF. In DNA, the CDR3 is TGTGCCAGCAGTTGGGGGAACACTGAAGCTTTCTTT. The full variable domain, in which reference TRBV5-4 and TRBJ1-1 provide the parts outside the CDR3, is ETGVTQSPTHLIKTRGQQVTLRCSSQSGHNTVSWYQQALGQGPQFIFQYYREEENGRGNFPPRFSGLQFPNYSSELNVNALELDDSALYLCASSWGNTEAFFGQGTRLTVV.

The V and J genes are TRBV4-1 and TRBJ2-3, with D perhaps TRBD1 or TRBD2 (5 bases each). CDR1 is MGHRA, CDR2 YSYEKL, per germline. Deletions cut 5 bases from V and 1 base from J, with 16 bases between. The length of the CDR3 is 16 residues. CDR3 sequence reads: CASSGGRGLGTDTQYF. The CDR3 DNA reads TGCGCCAGCAGCGGGGGAAGGGGTCTTGGCACAGATACGCAGTATTTT.

This clonotype was counted only a few times. This chain uses TRBV12-3 or TRBV12-4 with TRBJ1-1, with 11 bases identical to TRBD1. The trim removed 6 bases at V and 1 base at J, leaving 4 bases unmatched. CDR3 length: 15 amino acids. The CDR3 here is CASRGQGAENTEAFF. The CDR3 nucleotides read TGTGCCAGCAGAGGACAGGGGGCTGAGAACACTGAAGCTTTCTTT.

The gene calls are TRBV7-8 and TRBJ2-6; D is uncertain. CDR3 length: 11 amino acids. CDR1 and CDR2 from the germline V gene are SGHVS and FQNEAQ. Between the trimmed V and J ends, which lost 1 base and 13 bases, there was a span of 5 bases. The CDR3 region has the DNA TGTGCCAGCAGCTTAGACGAGGTCCTGACTTTC. Its protein is CASSLDEVLTF. Full variable domain (outside the CDR3, taken from reference TRBV7-8 and TRBJ2-6): GAGVSQSPRYKVAKRGQDVALRCDPISGHVSLFWYQQALGQGPEFLTYFQNEAQLDKSGLPSDRFFAERPEGSVSTLKIQRTQQEDSAVYLCASSLDEVLTFGAGSRLTVL.